The clone carrying this TCR beta chain was counted many times. The antigen is unknown. The data were taken from a study of T cells in Graves' hyperthyroidism and ophthalmopathy. Notes on the study in general: Stable hyperthyroidism and ophthalmopathy were separated using 13 V-J signatures. Blood shared most expanded thyroid clonotypes above 0.001.

From RNA transcripts, TCR beta CDR3 regions were amplified. HTBI primers were employed in a first-round RT-PCR of the TCR CDR3. Each CDR3 protein is one row after TCRdb ran MiXCR on the multiplex PCR reads. The sample has around 580,000 distinct CDR3 sequences; more than 45% are singletons. Hyperthyroidism had been newly diagnosed in patients aged 18 to 65, and its duration was under 2 months. Diagnoses rested on clinical symptoms, serum thyroxine and TRAb, thyroid ultrasound and orbital computed tomography. This receptor was identified in a woman between 18 and 30 years old with Graves' hyperthyroidism. The sample taken for sequencing was peripheral blood or thyroid tissue (not recorded which).

The CDR3 loop is CATSAGGISSYEQYF. CDR3 sequence (DNA): TGTGCCACCAGTGCGGGGGGCATAAGCTCCTACGAGCAGTACTTC. The chain carries TRBV24-1 and TRBJ2-7, with D maybe TRBD2 (7 bases). The CDR3 has 15 residues. Germline values: CDR1 KGHDR, CDR2 SFDVKD. V was shortened by 5 bases and J by 0 bases, with 13 bases between the two germline ends.